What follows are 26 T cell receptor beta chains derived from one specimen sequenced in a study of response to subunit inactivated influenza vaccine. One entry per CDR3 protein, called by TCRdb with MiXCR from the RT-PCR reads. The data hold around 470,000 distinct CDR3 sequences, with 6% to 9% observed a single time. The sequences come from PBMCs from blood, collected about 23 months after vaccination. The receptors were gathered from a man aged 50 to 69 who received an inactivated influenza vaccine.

DNA for the CDR3: TGTGCCAGCAGCCAAGAGGAGCGAGGGAATTACGATGGCTACACCTTC. Translating it yields CASSQEERGNYDGYTF. The chain uses TRBV4-2 and TRBJ1-2; D remains unclear. This CDR3 contains 16 residues. The germline CDR1 and CDR2 sequences are LGHNA and YNFKEQ. The V end was cut by 0 bases, the J end by 6 bases, with 17 bases between.

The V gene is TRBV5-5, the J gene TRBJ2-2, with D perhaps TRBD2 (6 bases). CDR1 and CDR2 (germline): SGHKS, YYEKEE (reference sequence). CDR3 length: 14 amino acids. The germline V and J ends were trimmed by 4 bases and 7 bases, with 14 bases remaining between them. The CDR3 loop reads CASSPGLNCGELFF. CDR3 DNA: TGTGCCAGCAGCCCGGGACTTAACTGCGGGGAGCTGTTTTTT.

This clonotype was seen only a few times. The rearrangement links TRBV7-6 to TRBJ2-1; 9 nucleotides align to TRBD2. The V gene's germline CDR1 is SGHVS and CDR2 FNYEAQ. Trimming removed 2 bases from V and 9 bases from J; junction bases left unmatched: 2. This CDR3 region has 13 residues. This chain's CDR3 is CASSLTLAGEQFF. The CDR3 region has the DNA TGTGCCAGCAGCTTAACACTAGCGGGTGAGCAGTTCTTC.

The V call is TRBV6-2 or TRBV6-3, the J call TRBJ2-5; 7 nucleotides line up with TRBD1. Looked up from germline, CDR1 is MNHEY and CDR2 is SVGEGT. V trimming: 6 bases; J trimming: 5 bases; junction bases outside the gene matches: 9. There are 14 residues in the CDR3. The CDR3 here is CASRGTDTQETQYF. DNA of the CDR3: TGTGCCAGCAGGGGGACAGACACCCAGGAGACCCAGTACTTC.

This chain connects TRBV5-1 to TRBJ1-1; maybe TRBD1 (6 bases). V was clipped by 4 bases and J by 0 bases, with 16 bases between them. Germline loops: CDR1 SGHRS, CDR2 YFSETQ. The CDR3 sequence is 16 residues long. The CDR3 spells CASSLRTTGMNTEAFF. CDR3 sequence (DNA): TGCGCCAGCAGCCTGAGGACGACAGGAATGAACACTGAAGCTTTCTTT.

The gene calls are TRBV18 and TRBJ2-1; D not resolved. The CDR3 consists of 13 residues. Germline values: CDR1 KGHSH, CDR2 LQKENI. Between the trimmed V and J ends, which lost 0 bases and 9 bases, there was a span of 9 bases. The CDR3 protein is CASSPPSAPEQFF. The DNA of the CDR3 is TGTGCCAGCTCACCACCGTCAGCCCCTGAGCAGTTCTTC.

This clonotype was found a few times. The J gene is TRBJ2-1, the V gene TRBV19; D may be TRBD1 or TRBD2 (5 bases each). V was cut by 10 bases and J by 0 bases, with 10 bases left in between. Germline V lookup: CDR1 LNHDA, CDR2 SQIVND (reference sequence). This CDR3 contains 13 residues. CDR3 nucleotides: TGTGCCACCAGGGACGGCTCCTACAATGAGCAGTTCTTC. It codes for CATRDGSYNEQFF.

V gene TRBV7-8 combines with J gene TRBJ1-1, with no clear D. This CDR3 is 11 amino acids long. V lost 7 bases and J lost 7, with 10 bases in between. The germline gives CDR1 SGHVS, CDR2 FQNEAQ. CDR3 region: CASILTGEAFF. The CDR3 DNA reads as TGTGCCAGCATTCTTACCGGTGAAGCTTTCTTT.

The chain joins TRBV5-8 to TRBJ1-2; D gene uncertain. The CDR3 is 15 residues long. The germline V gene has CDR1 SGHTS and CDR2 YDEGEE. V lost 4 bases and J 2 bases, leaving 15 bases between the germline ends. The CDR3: CASSPGIVFNYGYTF. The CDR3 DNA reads TGTGCCAGCAGCCCCGGGATAGTATTCAACTATGGCTACACCTTC.

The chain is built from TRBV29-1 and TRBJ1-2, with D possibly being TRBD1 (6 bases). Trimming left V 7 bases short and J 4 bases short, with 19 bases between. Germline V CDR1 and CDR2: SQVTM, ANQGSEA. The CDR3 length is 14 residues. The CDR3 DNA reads TGCAGCGGCATACCACTCAGGGGTCCCTATGGCTACACCTTC. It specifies CSGIPLRGPYGYTF.

DNA of the CDR3: TGTGCCTGGACGAAAATAATAGGGAAGGAGGGACGCACAGATACGCAGTATTTT. This encodes CAWTKIIGKEGRTDTQYF. The J gene is TRBJ2-3, the V gene TRBV30, with D perhaps matching TRBD2 (6 bases). Trimming took 4 bases from V and 1 from J, leaving 24 bases between them. This CDR3 has 18 amino acids. Per germline, CDR1 GTSNPN and CDR2 SVGIG (reference sequence).

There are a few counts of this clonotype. CDR3 nucleotides: TGTGCCAGCAGACAAAAAGGCAGCTCCTACGAGCAGTACTTC. Residues: CASRQKGSSYEQYF. V and J are TRBV12-3 or TRBV12-4 and TRBJ2-7, with no clear D. Trimming shortened V by 6 bases and J by 0 bases, and 12 bases separated the two germline ends. The CDR3 covers 14 residues.

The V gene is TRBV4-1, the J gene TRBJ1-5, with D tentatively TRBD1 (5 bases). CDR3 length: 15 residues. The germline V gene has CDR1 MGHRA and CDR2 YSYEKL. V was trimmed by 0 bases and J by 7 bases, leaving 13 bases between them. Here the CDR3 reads CASSQEWQGHQPQHF. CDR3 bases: TGCGCCAGCAGCCAAGAATGGCAGGGTCACCAGCCCCAGCATTTT.

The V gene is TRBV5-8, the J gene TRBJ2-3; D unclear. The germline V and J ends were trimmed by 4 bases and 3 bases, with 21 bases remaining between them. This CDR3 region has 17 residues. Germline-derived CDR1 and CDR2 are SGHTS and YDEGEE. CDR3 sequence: CASSLYQYELGTDTQYF. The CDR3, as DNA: TGTGCCAGCAGCCTGTACCAATACGAGCTGGGGACAGATACGCAGTATTTT.

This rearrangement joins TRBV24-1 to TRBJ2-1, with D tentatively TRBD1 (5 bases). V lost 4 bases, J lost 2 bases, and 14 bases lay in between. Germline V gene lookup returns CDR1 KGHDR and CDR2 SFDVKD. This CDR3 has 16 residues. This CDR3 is CATSDQTRAPYNEQFF. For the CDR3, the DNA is TGTGCCACCAGTGACCAAACCAGGGCCCCCTACAATGAGCAGTTCTTC.

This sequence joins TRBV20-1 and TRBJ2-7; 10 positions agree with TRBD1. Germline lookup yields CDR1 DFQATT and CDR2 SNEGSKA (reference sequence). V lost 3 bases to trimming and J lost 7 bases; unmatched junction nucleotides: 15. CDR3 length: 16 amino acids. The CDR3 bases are TGCAGTGCTAGGATACCTGGGACAGGGGCTACCGGGGAGCAGTACTTC. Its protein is CSARIPGTGATGEQYF.

CDR3 amino acids: CASSIGTGLITDTQYF. CDR3 in DNA: TGTGCCAGTAGTATTGGGACAGGCTTGATCACAGATACGCAGTATTTT. The rearrangement joins TRBV19 to TRBJ2-3; the match to TRBD1 covers 8 bases. The V and J ends lost 3 bases and 2 bases, in that order; junction bases with no gene match: 7. Germline CDR1 LNHDA, CDR2 SQIVND (reference sequence). The CDR3 contains 16 residues. Combining the CDR3 with reference TRBV19 and TRBJ2-3 gives the whole variable domain DGGITQSPKYLFRKEGQNVTLSCEQNLNHDAMYWYRQDPGQGLRLIYYSQIVNDFQKGDIAEGYSVSREKKESFPLTVTSAQKNPTAFYLCASSIGTGLITDTQYFGPGTRLTVL.

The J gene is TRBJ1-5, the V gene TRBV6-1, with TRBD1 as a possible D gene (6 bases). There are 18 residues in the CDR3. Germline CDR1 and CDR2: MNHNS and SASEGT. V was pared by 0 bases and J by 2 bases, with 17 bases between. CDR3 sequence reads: CASSEAITSYRGNQPQHF. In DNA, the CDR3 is TGTGCCAGCAGTGAAGCGATAACTTCTTACAGGGGCAATCAGCCCCAGCATTTT.

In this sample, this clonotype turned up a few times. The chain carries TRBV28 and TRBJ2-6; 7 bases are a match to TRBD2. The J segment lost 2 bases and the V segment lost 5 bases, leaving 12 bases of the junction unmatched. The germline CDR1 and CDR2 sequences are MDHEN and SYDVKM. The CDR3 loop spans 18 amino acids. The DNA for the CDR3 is TGTGCCAGCAGTCCACTTGGGGGGGGGTCGACTGGGGCCAACGTCCTGACTTTC. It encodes CASSPLGGGSTGANVLTF.

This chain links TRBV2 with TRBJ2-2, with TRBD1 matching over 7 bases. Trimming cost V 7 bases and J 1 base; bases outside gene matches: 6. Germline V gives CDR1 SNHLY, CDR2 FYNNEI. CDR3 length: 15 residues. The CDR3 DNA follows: TGTGCCAGCAAGACAGGGTTTGAGAACACCGGGGAGCTGTTTTTT. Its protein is CASKTGFENTGELFF.

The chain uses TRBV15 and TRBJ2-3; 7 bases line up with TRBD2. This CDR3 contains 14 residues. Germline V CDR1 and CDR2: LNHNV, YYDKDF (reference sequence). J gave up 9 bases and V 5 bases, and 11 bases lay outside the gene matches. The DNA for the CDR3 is TGTGCCACCAGCGTAACCGGGGGGACCACCACGCAGTATTTT. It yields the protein CATSVTGGTTTQYF.

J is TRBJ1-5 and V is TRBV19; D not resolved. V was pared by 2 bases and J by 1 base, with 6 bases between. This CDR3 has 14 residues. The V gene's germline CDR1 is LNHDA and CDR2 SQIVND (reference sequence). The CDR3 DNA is TGTGCCAGTAGTATAAAGAGGAGCAATCAGCCCCAGCATTTT. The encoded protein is CASSIKRSNQPQHF.

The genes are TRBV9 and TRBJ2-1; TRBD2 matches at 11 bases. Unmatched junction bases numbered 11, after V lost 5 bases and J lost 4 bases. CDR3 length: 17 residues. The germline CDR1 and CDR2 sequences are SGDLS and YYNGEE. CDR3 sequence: CASRDHSGGALYNEQFF. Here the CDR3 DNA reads TGTGCCAGCAGGGACCATAGCGGGGGGGCCCTGTACAATGAGCAGTTCTTC.

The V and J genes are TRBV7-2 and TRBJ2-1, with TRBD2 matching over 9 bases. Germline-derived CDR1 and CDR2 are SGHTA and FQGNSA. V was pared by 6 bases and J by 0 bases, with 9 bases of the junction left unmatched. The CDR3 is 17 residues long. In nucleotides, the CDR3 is TGTGCCAGCAGAACGCTAGCGGGGCAAAGCTCCTACAATGAGCAGTTCTTC. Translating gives CASRTLAGQSSYNEQFF. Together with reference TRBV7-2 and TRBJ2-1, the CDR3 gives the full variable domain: GAGVSQSPSNKVTEKGKDVELRCDPISGHTALYWYRQSLGQGLEFLIYFQGNSAPDKSGLPSDRFSAERTGGSVSTLTIQRTQQEDSAVYLCASRTLAGQSSYNEQFFGPGTRLTVL.

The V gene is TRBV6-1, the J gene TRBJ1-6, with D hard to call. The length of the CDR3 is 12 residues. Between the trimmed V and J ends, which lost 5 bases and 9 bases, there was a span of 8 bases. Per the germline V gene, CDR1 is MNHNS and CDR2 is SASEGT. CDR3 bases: TGTGCCAGCAGTTCCGCCAGTTCACCCCTCCACTTT. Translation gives CASSSASSPLHF.

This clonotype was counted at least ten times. Here the CDR3 reads CSAVGLAGGPFQETQYF. CDR3 DNA sequence: TGCAGTGCTGTGGGACTAGCGGGGGGTCCGTTTCAAGAGACCCAGTACTTC. This chain uses TRBV20-1 with TRBJ2-5; 15 nucleotides match TRBD2. Germline V gene lookup returns CDR1 DFQATT and CDR2 SNEGSKA (reference sequence). The CDR3 sequence is 17 residues long. V lost 5 bases to trimming and J lost 2 bases; unmatched junction nucleotides: 9.